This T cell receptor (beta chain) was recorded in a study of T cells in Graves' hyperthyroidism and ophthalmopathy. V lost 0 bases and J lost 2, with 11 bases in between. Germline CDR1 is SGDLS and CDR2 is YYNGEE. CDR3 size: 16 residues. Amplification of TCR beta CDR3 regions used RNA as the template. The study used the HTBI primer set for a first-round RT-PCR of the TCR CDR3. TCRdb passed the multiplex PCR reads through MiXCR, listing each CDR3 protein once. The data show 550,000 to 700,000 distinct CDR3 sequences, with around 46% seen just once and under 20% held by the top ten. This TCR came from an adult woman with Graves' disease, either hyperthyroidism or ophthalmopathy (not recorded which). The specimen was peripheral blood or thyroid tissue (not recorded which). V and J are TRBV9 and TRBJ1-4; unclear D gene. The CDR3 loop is CASSVDGVGTNEKLFF. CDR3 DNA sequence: TGTGCCAGCAGCGTAGATGGGGTGGGGACTAATGAAAAACTGTTTTTT.